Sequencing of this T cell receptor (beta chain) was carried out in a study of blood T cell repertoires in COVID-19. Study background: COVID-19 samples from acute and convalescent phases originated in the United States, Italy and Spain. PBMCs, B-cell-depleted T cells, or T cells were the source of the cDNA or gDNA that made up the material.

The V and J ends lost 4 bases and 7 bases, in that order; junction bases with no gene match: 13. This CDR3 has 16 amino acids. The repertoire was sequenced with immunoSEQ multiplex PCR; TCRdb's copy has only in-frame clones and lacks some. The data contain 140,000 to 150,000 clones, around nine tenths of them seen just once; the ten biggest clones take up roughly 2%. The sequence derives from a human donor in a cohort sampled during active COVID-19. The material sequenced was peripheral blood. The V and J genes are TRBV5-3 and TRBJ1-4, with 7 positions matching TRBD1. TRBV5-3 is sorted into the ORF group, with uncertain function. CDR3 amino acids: CARSKESTGFVEKLFF. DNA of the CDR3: TGTGCCAGAAGCAAAGAATCGACAGGGTTCGTTGAAAAACTGTTTTTT.